What follows describes a single T cell receptor (beta chain). Authors' methods: For nucleated cells, counts were estimated from reference gene primer amplification. Repertoires were generated with immunoSEQ multiplex PCR, while TCRdb's copy carries only in-frame clones and drops some. V and J calls and clone size are copied from that table; D and trimming were computed from the DNA. This sample carries 90,000 to 100,000 clones, 70% to 80% of them seen once, and the ten largest clones take around 22%. This CDR3 region has 16 residues. Germline loops: CDR1 SGHNT, CDR2 YYREEE (reference sequence). Unmatched junction bases numbered 14, after V lost 4 bases and J lost 6 bases. The entry originates in a study of blood T cell repertoires in COVID-19. Study background: Collection of acute and convalescent COVID-19 samples took place in the United States, Italy and Spain. T cells, B-cell-depleted T cells, or PBMCs supplied cDNA or gDNA.

The chain has TRBV5-4 and TRBJ2-7; 9 nucleotides match TRBD1. This TCR was sampled from a man in his 70s with acute or convalescent COVID-19. The sequencing input was peripheral blood. CDR3 DNA: TGTGCCAGCAGCAAATCCGGGACAGGGTCTAAGGGCGAGCAGTACTTC. This sequence encodes CASSKSGTGSKGEQYF.